What follows are 20 T cell receptor beta chains derived from one specimen sequenced in a study of blood T cell repertoires in COVID-19. Here immunoSEQ multiplex PCR was the method, and the copy in TCRdb shows in-frame clones only, minus some. This sample yields around 55,000 clones, of which 75% to 85% are seen a single time; roughly 13% belongs to the top ten. What was sequenced was peripheral blood. The source is a human donor in a cohort sampled during active COVID-19.

The rearrangement uses TRBV7-3 and TRBJ2-7; 8 bases are shared with TRBD2. CDR3 length: 15 residues. The V gene's germline CDR1 is SGHTA and CDR2 FQGTGA. V trimming: 8 bases; J trimming: 5 bases; junction bases outside the gene matches: 14. CDR3 sequence: CASLLSGRAHHEQYF. The CDR3 nucleotides read TGTGCCAGCTTGCTGAGCGGGAGAGCCCACCACGAGCAGTACTTC.

This chain uses TRBV30 with TRBJ1-5; a weak D match, TRBD1 (6 bases). V was shortened by 4 bases and J by 3 bases, with 10 bases between the two germline ends. This CDR3 has 13 residues. Germline V gene sequence: CDR1 GTSNPN, CDR2 SVGIG (reference sequence). The CDR3 bases are TGTGCCTGGACTGACAGGTCCAATCAGCCCCAGCATTTT. Translation gives CAWTDRSNQPQHF.

This chain uses TRBV19 with TRBJ1-2; 9 bases are shared with TRBD1. The V gene's germline CDR1 is LNHDA and CDR2 SQIVND (reference sequence). The CDR3 length is 13 residues. The junction had 8 bases not matched to a gene; V was cut back by 9 bases and J by 6 bases. Here the CDR3 DNA reads TGTGCCAGCCAGCAACAGGGGGCAAATGGCTACACCTTC. Protein product: CASQQQGANGYTF.

This rearrangement joins TRBV14 to TRBJ2-7; 9 bases agree with TRBD2. This CDR3 contains 11 residues. Germline assignment: CDR1 SGHDN and CDR2 FVKESK. In DNA form, the CDR3 reads TGTGCTAGGCGGGAGGGGGACGAGCAGTACTTC. Encoded protein: CARREGDEQYF.

This clone was recorded once. The gene calls are TRBV27 and TRBJ1-2; 7 nucleotides agree with TRBD1. Germline V CDR1 and CDR2: MNHEY, SMNVEV (reference sequence). V lost 2 bases and J lost 7; bases outside the gene matches: 4. The CDR3 contains 13 residues. The DNA of the CDR3 is TGTGCCAGCAGTTTACCGACAGGGCTTGGCTACACCTTC. Translating it yields CASSLPTGLGYTF.

The CDR3 here is CASSLSVGRQETQYF. The CDR3, as DNA: TGTGCCAGCAGCTTATCGGTCGGGAGACAAGAGACCCAGTACTTC. The chain joins TRBV7-9 to TRBJ2-5; D might be TRBD2 (6 bases). The V end was cut by 2 bases, the J end by 2 bases, with 12 bases between. This CDR3 is built from 15 residues. Germline assignment: CDR1 SEHNR and CDR2 FQNEAQ (reference sequence).

This rearrangement joins TRBV7-9 to TRBJ1-3, with 7 bases lining up with TRBD1. After removal of 2 bases from V and 4 bases from J, the junction contained 14 bases not matched to a gene. The CDR3 is made up of 18 amino acids. Germline CDR1 SEHNR, CDR2 FQNEAQ (reference sequence). CDR3 residues: CASSLNLPGGLSGNTIYF. As DNA, the CDR3 is TGTGCCAGCAGCTTAAATCTGCCAGGGGGTTTGTCCGGAAACACCATATATTTT.

The chain uses TRBV18 and TRBJ2-2; TRBD2 matches at 15 bases. The CDR3 spans 18 residues. Germline CDR1 KGHSH, CDR2 LQKENI. V lost 0 bases, J lost 4 bases, and 3 bases stayed unmatched. The CDR3 DNA sequence: TGTGCCAGCTCACCACCTGGGACTAGCGGGAGGTTCACCGGGGAGCTGTTTTTT. It codes for CASSPPGTSGRFTGELFF.

CDR3 loop: CASSLGNRASYEQYF. In nucleotides, the CDR3 is TGTGCCAGCAGCTTAGGGAACAGGGCCTCCTACGAGCAGTACTTC. The V and J genes are TRBV13 and TRBJ2-7, with D perhaps TRBD1 (6 bases). The CDR3 length is 15 residues. Looked up from germline, CDR1 is PRHDT and CDR2 is FYEKMQ (reference sequence). The V end was cut by 0 bases, the J end by 0 bases, with 9 bases between.

The rearrangement joins TRBV4-2 to TRBJ2-7; 7 nucleotides line up with TRBD2. Germline lookup yields CDR1 LGHNA and CDR2 YNFKEQ. The V gene end was trimmed by 4 bases and the J gene end by 2 bases; junction bases not matched to a gene: 8. This CDR3 contains 15 residues. CDR3 amino acids: CASSLSSGEPYEQYF. The CDR3 DNA reads TGTGCCAGCAGCCTCTCTAGCGGTGAGCCCTACGAGCAGTACTTC.

The chain links TRBV2 to TRBJ2-7; TRBD1 might be the D (5 bases). Trimming cost V 2 bases and J 6 bases, with 11 bases left between them. The CDR3 consists of 13 residues. The germline V gene has CDR1 SNHLY and CDR2 FYNNEI. The CDR3 region is CASSERGPTEQYF. The DNA for the CDR3 is TGTGCCAGCAGTGAAAGGGGCCCGACCGAGCAGTACTTC.

This chain connects TRBV19 to TRBJ2-3, with TRBD2 matching over 8 bases. V was clipped by 5 bases and J by 0 bases; unmatched bases: 22. This CDR3 contains 21 residues. CDR1 and CDR2 (germline): LNHDA, SQIVND (reference sequence). CDR3 in amino acids: CASSERPGVAGNFKSTDTQYF. The DNA for the CDR3 is TGTGCCAGTAGTGAAAGGCCCGGGGTAGCGGGGAACTTTAAGAGCACAGATACGCAGTATTTT.

This clone has only one observation. V is TRBV19 and J is TRBJ1-1, with D hard to call. V was clipped by 8 bases and J by 5 bases, with 15 bases between them. Germline V gene data show CDR1 as LNHDA and CDR2 as SQIVND (reference sequence). CDR3 size: 13 residues. The CDR3 here is CASSSVAGTEAFF. The CDR3 nucleotides read TGTGCCAGTTCCTCGGTCGCGGGGACTGAAGCTTTCTTT.

The chain links TRBV4-3 to TRBJ2-1; TRBD2 might be the D (6 bases). This CDR3 spans 16 amino acids. Germline loops: CDR1 LGHNA, CDR2 YSLEER. V lost 0 bases to trimming and J lost 3 bases, with 12 bases between them. CDR3 sequence: CASSQDMGGFYNEQFF. In DNA, the CDR3 is TGCGCCAGCAGCCAAGATATGGGAGGATTCTACAATGAGCAGTTCTTC.

CDR3 in amino acids: CASSYRDRGTSEQFF. CDR3 DNA sequence: TGTGCCAGCAGTTACCGGGACAGGGGGACAAGTGAGCAGTTCTTC. This chain connects TRBV6-2 or TRBV6-3 to TRBJ2-1; 11 nucleotides agree with TRBD1. The CDR3 is made up of 15 amino acids. Looked up from germline, CDR1 is MNHEY and CDR2 is SVGEGT. V dropped 2 bases and J dropped 9; count of bases not matched to a gene: 6.

Here the CDR3 DNA reads TGTGCCTGGGAACAGGGGGCTGGTCAGCCCCAGCATTTT. Translation gives CAWEQGAGQPQHF. The V gene is TRBV30, the J gene TRBJ1-5, with 9 positions matching TRBD1. CDR1 and CDR2 (germline): GTSNPN, SVGIG (reference sequence). V gave up 5 bases and J gave up 6 bases; unmatched junction bases: 5. The CDR3 extends over 13 amino acids.

The genes are TRBV24-1 and TRBJ2-5; the match to TRBD1 covers 10 bases. The V segment lost 4 bases and the J segment 0 bases; nucleotides outside the gene matches: 4. CDR1 is KGHDR, CDR2 SFDVKD, per germline. The CDR3 loop spans 16 amino acids. The CDR3 here is CATSDPGQGYQETQYF. The CDR3 DNA reads TGTGCCACCAGTGACCCGGGACAGGGGTACCAAGAGACCCAGTACTTC.

The V and J genes are TRBV30 and TRBJ1-6; possibly TRBD1 for D (5 bases). The V gene's germline CDR1 is GTSNPN and CDR2 SVGIG (reference sequence). V was trimmed by 7 bases and J by 14 bases, leaving 15 bases between them. CDR3 length: 11 residues. The CDR3 region is CALLKGRSLHF. For the CDR3, the DNA is TGTGCCTTGTTGAAGGGGAGGTCCCTCCACTTT.

V usage is TRBV19 and J usage is TRBJ2-5; unclear D gene. Germline-derived CDR1 and CDR2 are LNHDA and SQIVND (reference sequence). The CDR3 consists of 12 residues. V lost 1 base and J 9 bases, leaving 9 bases between the germline ends. In nucleotides, the CDR3 is TGTGCCAGTAGTATAGGTGCTCGGGCCCAGTACTTC. Translation gives CASSIGARAQYF.

The chain employs TRBV9 and TRBJ2-1, with 9 bases that match TRBD2. The germline gives CDR1 SGDLS, CDR2 YYNGEE. V dropped 0 bases and J dropped 7; count of bases not matched to a gene: 14. CDR3 length equals 18 residues. The CDR3 spells CASSVGLLAGDWGNEQFF. The CDR3 bases are TGTGCCAGCAGCGTAGGCCTATTAGCGGGAGACTGGGGTAATGAGCAGTTCTTC. Together with reference TRBV9 and TRBJ2-1, the CDR3 gives the full variable domain: DSGVTQTPKHLITATGQRVTLRCSPRSGDLSVYWYQQSLDQGLQFLIQYYNGEERAKGNILERFSAQQFPDLHSELNLSSLELGDSALYFCASSVGLLAGDWGNEQFFGPGTRLTVL.